The rows below give T cell receptor beta chains drawn from one sample of a study of cytomegalovirus exposure and HLA in healthy donors. This table comes from immunoSEQ multiplex PCR, and its TCRdb copy is limited to in-frame clones, with some not included. Here the sample spans approximately 77,000 clones, around 84% being singletons. Material for sequencing was PBMCs. The receptors were sampled from a middle-aged man in good health and CMV-seronegative. Each CDR3 is given with its conserved first and last residue. The D gene is left open where the match is weak. For some rows the clone size is stated as once, few or many, or as a class when expanded; others skip it.

J gene,D gene,clone size,V gene,CDR3 protein,CDR3 DNA
TRBJ2-4,TRBD2,few,TRBV2,CASTIQGLAGGLKNIQYF,TGTGCCAGCACCATCCAAGGACTAGCGGGAGGGTTGAAAAACATTCAGTACTTC
TRBJ2-7,TRBD1,-,TRBV5-5,CASTLIEQGAYYEQYF,TGTGCCAGCACCTTGATCGAACAGGGGGCGTACTACGAGCAGTACTTC
TRBJ1-2,-,-,TRBV6-6,CASSYLGEVQGYTF,TGTGCCAGCAGTTACCTCGGGGAGGTACAAGGCTACACCTTC
TRBJ2-1,-,once,TRBV9,CASSVDRGPLMGQFF,TGTGCCAGCAGCGTCGACCGCGGCCCCCTAATGGGGCAGTTCTTC
TRBJ1-1,-,-,TRBV5-1,CASSLSRLTNTEAFF,TGCGCCAGCAGCTTGTCCAGACTGACGAACACTGAAGCTTTCTTT
TRBJ1-2,-,-,TRBV5-6,CASSLEAAVYYGYTF,TGTGCCAGCAGCTTGGAGGCGGCTGTATACTATGGCTACACCTTC
TRBJ1-5,-,few,TRBV30,CAWNSGARDNQPQHF,TGTGCCTGGAACAGCGGGGCCAGGGACAATCAGCCCCAGCATTTT
TRBJ1-1,-,-,TRBV30,CAWTLGKNTEAFF,TGTGCCTGGACCTTGGGCAAGAACACTGAAGCTTTCTTT
TRBJ1-5,-,-,TRBV30,CAWSRAGPLNQPQHF,TGTGCCTGGAGTAGGGCGGGGCCGCTCAATCAGCCCCAGCATTTT
TRBJ2-3,TRBD2,-,TRBV7-9,CASSHPGLAGSRWADTQYF,TGTGCCAGCAGCCACCCCGGACTAGCGGGATCACGGTGGGCAGATACGCAGTATTTT
TRBJ1-1,-,-,TRBV5-1,CASSLIREGAEAFF,TGCGCCAGCAGCTTGATAAGGGAGGGGGCTGAAGCTTTCTTT
TRBJ2-7,-,few,TRBV2,CASSEPTESYEQYF,TGTGCCAGCAGTGAACCGACAGAGTCCTACGAGCAGTACTTC
TRBJ2-7,TRBD1,-,TRBV5-1,CASSYGTVYEQYF,TGCGCCAGCAGCTACGGGACAGTCTACGAGCAGTACTTC
TRBJ2-7,-,-,TRBV9,CASSKLPSWEQYF,TGTGCCAGCAGCAAGTTGCCGAGCTGGGAGCAGTACTTC
TRBJ2-3,-,few,TRBV21-1,CASSALESRQYF,TGTGCCAGCAGCGCTCTAGAATCTCGGCAGTATTTT
TRBJ2-1,TRBD2,-,TRBV28,CASRMTSGRVYEQFF,TGTGCCAGCCGCATGACTAGCGGGAGGGTGTATGAGCAGTTCTTC
TRBJ2-1,-,-,TRBV27,CASSLRAGYPLYNEQFF,TGTGCCAGCAGTTTACGGGCGGGATACCCCCTCTACAATGAGCAGTTCTTC
TRBJ2-5,TRBD1,-,TRBV5-5,CASSWDRARMGTQYF,TGTGCCAGCAGCTGGGACAGGGCACGTATGGGGACCCAGTACTTC
TRBJ1-5,TRBD1,-,TRBV30,CAWGNRQGNYQPQHF,TGTGCCTGGGGAAATCGACAGGGTAATTACCAGCCCCAGCATTTT
TRBJ2-7,TRBD1,-,TRBV4-3,CASSPKTGGTSYEQYF,TGCGCCAGCAGTCCTAAAACAGGGGGCACCTCCTACGAGCAGTACTTC
TRBJ1-5,-,-,TRBV7-9,CASSLAGSNQPQHF,TGTGCCAGCAGCTTAGCTGGCAGCAATCAGCCCCAGCATTTT
TRBJ2-2,TRBD2,-,TRBV10-3,CAISEGNSGRTGELFF,TGTGCCATCAGTGAGGGGAATAGCGGGAGAACCGGGGAGCTGTTTTTT
TRBJ2-3,TRBD2,-,TRBV28,CASSSGGGLASLGDTQYF,TGTGCCAGCAGTTCCGGAGGGGGACTAGCGAGCCTCGGAGATACGCAGTATTTT
TRBJ2-1,TRBD2,-,TRBV9,CASSPSGDNEQFF,TGTGCCAGCAGCCCGAGCGGGGACAATGAGCAGTTCTTC
TRBJ2-3,-,-,TRBV5-4,CASSLLGLARPSTDTQYF,TGTGCCAGCAGTTTGCTCGGGCTAGCGAGACCTAGCACAGATACGCAGTATTTT
TRBJ1-1,TRBD1,-,TRBV28,CASRPGTGANTEAFF,TGTGCCAGCAGACCAGGGACAGGGGCGAACACTGAAGCTTTCTTT
TRBJ2-7,TRBD2,-,TRBV28,CASKLAGREQYF,TGTGCCAGCAAGCTAGCGGGGAGGGAGCAGTACTTC